This TCR beta chain was captured by sequencing in a study of CD8 T cells in ankylosing spondylitis. Study-wide results and limits: What seemed typical of ankylosing spondylitis blood was a TCR beta motif built from several highly homologous variants.

In making TCR beta libraries, quantitative 5'-RACE with molecular barcodes was used. A single record per CDR3 protein comes from TCRdb applying MiXCR to the 5' RACE reads. The sample holds hundreds of thousands of distinct CDR3 sequences, 10% to 15% seen once. Germline values: CDR1 LNHNV, CDR2 YYDKDF (reference sequence). After removal of 1 base from V and 8 bases from J, the junction contained 4 bases not matched to a gene. This CDR3 spans 16 amino acids. This clonotype was seen only a few times. Antigen unknown. The material sequenced was blood, either unsorted or a sorted T cell fraction (not recorded which). This chain links TRBV15 with TRBJ2-1; 14 nucleotides align to TRBD2. This clonotype was sampled from a male donor with ankylosing spondylitis. The DNA of the CDR3 is TGTGCCACCAGCAGAGGACTAGCGGGAGGGGGCGATGAGCAGTTCTTC. It is translated as CATSRGLAGGGDEQFF.